This TCR beta chain was obtained from a study of blood T cells in healthy people across ages. The study, taken as a whole, reports: Both higher diversity and more naive CD4+ cells marked long-lived donors when set against aged donors.

Healthy Caucasians from Russia aged about 6 to 100 served as donors. Using a J-beta primer mix together with a sample-barcoded 5' primer, a second PCR was run for roughly 6 to 12 cycles. TCRdb re-derived calls from the 5' RACE reads in MiXCR, one entry per CDR3 protein. The repertoire holds more than 1,400,000 distinct CDR3 sequences, with 42% as singletons. Points on this clonotype: The antigen is unknown.

Germline loops: CDR1 MNHEY, CDR2 SVGEGT. The CDR3 loop spans 14 amino acids. V lost 0 bases and J 4 bases, leaving 9 bases between the germline ends. Sequencing input: blood. V and J are TRBV6-2 or TRBV6-3 and TRBJ2-5, with D possibly TRBD2 on 5 matching bases. The receptor's source is a woman aged 18-29 years in good health. CDR3 DNA sequence: TGTGCCAGCAGTTACTCCGGGGTAGTAGAGACCCAGTACTTC. This translates into CASSYSGVVETQYF.